A selection of T cell receptor beta chains follows, all from one sample in a study of CD8 T cells in ankylosing spondylitis. Using its own MiXCR run on the 5' RACE reads, TCRdb lists one record per CDR3 protein. The repertoire holds about 33,000 distinct CDR3 sequences, with 14% as singletons. Sequencing input: blood. The receptors derive from a male donor with ankylosing spondylitis or in good health (not recorded which). Each CDR3 is given with its conserved first and last residue. D genes are given only for firm matches. Not every row has a clone size; where given, it reads once, few, many or a size class.

d_gene,j_gene,v_gene,abundance,CDR3nt,CDR3aa
-,TRBJ1-1,TRBV29-1,-,TGCAGCGTTTTGTTCTTGGAGAACACTGAAGCTTTCTTT,CSVLFLENTEAFF
-,TRBJ2-5,TRBV25-1,-,TGTGCCAGCAGTGAACCGGGGACTCGCCAAGAGACCCAGTACTTC,CASSEPGTRQETQYF
TRBD2,TRBJ2-1,TRBV5-1,-,TGCGCCAGCAGCTTGGGACCTAGCGGGGTGTATGAGCAGTTCTTC,CASSLGPSGVYEQFF
-,TRBJ1-2,TRBV29-1,many,TGCAGCGTTGAAGATGGGCGGGGACAACAACCTATCTTC,CSVEDGRGQQPIF
TRBD1,TRBJ1-6,TRBV6-1,-,TGTGCCAGCACGGGACAGGGAAGGGGTTATTCACCCCTCCACTTT,CASTGQGRGYSPLHF
-,TRBJ2-1,TRBV15,-,TGTGCCACCAGCAGAGATCTAACGGGCAATGAGCAGTTCTTC,CATSRDLTGNEQFF
-,TRBJ2-2,TRBV7-2,few,TGTGCCAGCAGCTACAGGGATGGCGGGGAGCTGTTTTTT,CASSYRDGGELFF
TRBD1,TRBJ2-2,TRBV24-1,-,TGTGCCACCAGCCGGGACAGTAACACCGGGGAGCTGTTTTTT,CATSRDSNTGELFF
-,TRBJ2-2,TRBV7-2,many,TGTGCCAGCAGCTTAGGAGGCGATCACCGGAGGGAGCTGTTTTTT,CASSLGGDHRRELFF
TRBD1,TRBJ2-5,TRBV28,few,TGTGCCAGCAGCAAGGACAGGGCGAGGGGGGAGACCCAGTACTTC,CASSKDRARGETQYF
-,TRBJ2-1,TRBV20-1,-,TGCAGTGCTAGCCGGCCCCGGGCGGGCAATGAGCAGTTCTTC,CSASRPRAGNEQFF
-,TRBJ2-2,TRBV6-5,few,TGTGCCAGCAGTTATTCCACCGGGGAGCTGTTTTTT,CASSYSTGELFF
TRBD2,TRBJ2-2,TRBV12-3/TRBV12-4,-,TGTGCCAGCAGGACCGGGACTAGGGCCGGGGAGCTGTTTTTT,CASRTGTRAGELFF
-,TRBJ2-2,TRBV6-5,-,TGTGCCAGCAGAACCCCAGGTGCCGGGGAGCTGTTTTTT,CASRTPGAGELFF
-,TRBJ1-1,TRBV27,-,TGTGCCAGCAGTTTACGGCGGATAAGGGACACTGAAGCTTTCTTT,CASSLRRIRDTEAFF
-,TRBJ2-7,TRBV15,many,TGTGCCACCAGCGGATTATCCGGGACCTACGAGCAGTACTTC,CATSGLSGTYEQYF
TRBD1,TRBJ2-2,TRBV7-9,few,TGTGCCAGCAGCCCACCAGGGGGAGTTAACACCGGGGAGCTGTTTTTT,CASSPPGGVNTGELFF
-,TRBJ2-5,TRBV5-1,-,TGCGCCAGCAGCTTGGTTGGGGCTAGGCAGGTCTTC,CASSLVGARQVF